The T cell receptor (beta chain) under discussion was sequenced for a study of early T cells in non-severe SARS-CoV-2 infection. Study background: Sequencing input comprised bulk RNA from unsorted whole blood; chain pairing was not available.

This clonotype was observed a few times. Attached unique molecular identifiers marked individual cDNA molecules. MiXCR, run by TCRdb on the 5' RACE reads, gives a single entry per CDR3 protein. The top ten clones hold approximately 4.9% of a sample with 70,000 to 95,000 distinct CDR3 sequences, around a tenth of them seen once. The source material was whole blood. The source of this sequence is an adult who was a healthcare worker with PCR-confirmed SARS-CoV-2 infection or an uninfected control (not recorded which).

CDR3 nucleotides: TGCGCCAGCAGCCGACAGGGGGTTGAGCAGTACTTC. Translation gives CASSRQGVEQYF. The chain combines TRBV5-1 with TRBJ2-7; 9 nucleotides align to TRBD1. This CDR3 comprises 12 residues. With 4 bases clipped from V and 7 bases from J, the junction kept 3 bases outside the gene matches. Germline CDR1 SGHRS, CDR2 YFSETQ.